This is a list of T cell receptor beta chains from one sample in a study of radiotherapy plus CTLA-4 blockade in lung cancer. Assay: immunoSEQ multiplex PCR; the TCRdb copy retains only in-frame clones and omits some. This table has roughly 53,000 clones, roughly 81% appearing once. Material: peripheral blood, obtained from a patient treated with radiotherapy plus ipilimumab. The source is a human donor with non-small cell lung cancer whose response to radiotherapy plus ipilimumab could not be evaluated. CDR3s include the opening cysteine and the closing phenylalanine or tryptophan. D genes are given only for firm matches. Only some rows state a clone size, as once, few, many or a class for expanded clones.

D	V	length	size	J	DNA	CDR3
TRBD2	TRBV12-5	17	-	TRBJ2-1	TGTGCTAGTGGCCCTACTCCGACTAGCGGCTCCTACAATGAGCAGTTCTTC	CASGPTPTSGSYNEQFF
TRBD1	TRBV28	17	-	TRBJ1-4	TGTGCCAGCAGTTTACCGGACAGGGGGGGATTTAATGAAAAACTGTTTTTT	CASSLPDRGGFNEKLFF
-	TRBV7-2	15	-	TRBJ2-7	TGTGCCAGCAGCTTACTTGGTGGGAGTGCCTACGAGCAGTACTTC	CASSLLGGSAYEQYF
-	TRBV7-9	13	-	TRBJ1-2	TGTGCCAGCAGCCCTCCGGCAGGTTACGGCTACACCTTC	CASSPPAGYGYTF
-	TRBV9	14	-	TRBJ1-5	TGTGCCAGCAGCGTAGGCAGTAGCAATCAGCCCCAGCATTTT	CASSVGSSNQPQHF
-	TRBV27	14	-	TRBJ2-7	TGTGCCAGCAGTTGGAGGGACAGAATCTACGAGCAGTACTTC	CASSWRDRIYEQYF
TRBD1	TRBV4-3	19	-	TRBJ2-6	TGCGCCAGCAGCCAGCAACAGGGGGCGGTTGCGTCTGGGGCCAACGTCCTGACTTTC	CASSQQQGAVASGANVLTF
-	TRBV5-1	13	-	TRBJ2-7	TGCGCCAGCAGTTGGACTGGATCCTACGAGCAGTACTTC	CASSWTGSYEQYF
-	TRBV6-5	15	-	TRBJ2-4	TGTGCCAGCAGTTCGGGAGCTCGGGCCAAAAACATTCAGTACTTC	CASSSGARAKNIQYF
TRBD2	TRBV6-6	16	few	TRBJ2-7	TGTGCCAGCAGTTCCTGGACTAGCGGGAGCTCCCACGAGCAGTACTTC	CASSSWTSGSSHEQYF
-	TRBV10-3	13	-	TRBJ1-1	TGTGCCATCAGGGCAGTCGAGAACACTGAAGCTTTCTTT	CAIRAVENTEAFF
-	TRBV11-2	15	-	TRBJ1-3	TGTGCCAGCAGCTTAGAGGGGGGTGTCGGAAACACCATATATTTT	CASSLEGGVGNTIYF
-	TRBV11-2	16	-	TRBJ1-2	TGTGCCAGCAGCGGCAGTTCGGCGGTAGCTAACTATGGCTACACCTTC	CASSGSSAVANYGYTF
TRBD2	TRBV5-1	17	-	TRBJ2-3	TGCGCCAGCAGCTTGGAACTAGCGGGAACATACACAGATACGCAGTATTTT	CASSLELAGTYTDTQYF
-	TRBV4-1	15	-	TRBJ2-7	TGCGCCAGCAGCCAAGAAGTGACGGGAGAAGACGAGCAGTACTTC	CASSQEVTGEDEQYF
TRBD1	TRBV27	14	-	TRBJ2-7	TGTGCCAGCGGGTCTAGGGACAGAGCCTACGAGCAGTACTTC	CASGSRDRAYEQYF
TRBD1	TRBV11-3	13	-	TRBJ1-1	TGTGCCAGCAGCGGACAGGGCAACACTGAAGCTTTCTTT	CASSGQGNTEAFF
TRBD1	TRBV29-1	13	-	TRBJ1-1	TGCAGCGTTGAGGCCAGGGGGCGAGGTGAAGCTTTCTTT	CSVEARGRGEAFF
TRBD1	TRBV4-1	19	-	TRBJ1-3	TGCGCCAGCAGCCAAGTTTCGACAGGGCTCATTACCTCTGGAAACACCATATATTTT	CASSQVSTGLITSGNTIYF
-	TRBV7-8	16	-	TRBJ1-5	TGTGCCAGCAGCCAGGACAGATACTCTCGCAATCAGCCCCAGCATTTT	CASSQDRYSRNQPQHF
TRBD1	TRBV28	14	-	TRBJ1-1	TGTGCCAGCAGTTTCCGGGACAGGGGGCAACGAGCTTTCTTT	CASSFRDRGQRAFF
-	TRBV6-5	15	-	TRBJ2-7	TGTGCCAGCAGTGGGGGGATCCCCGAGGGCTACGAGCAGTACTTC	CASSGGIPEGYEQYF
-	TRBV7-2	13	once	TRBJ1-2	TGTGCCAGCAGCTTAGCAGGGGGTGGAGGCTACACCTTC	CASSLAGGGGYTF
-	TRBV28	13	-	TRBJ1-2	TGTGCCAGCAGTTTACAGCGTTACTATGGCTACACCTTC	CASSLQRYYGYTF